Following are 12 T cell receptor beta chains from one sample sequenced in a study of T cells after posttransplantation cyclophosphamide. Libraries were prepared by immunoSEQ multiplex PCR; TCRdb keeps only in-frame clonotypes and omits some of them. This table holds some 17,000 clones, roughly nine tenths found once. A marrow graft followed busulfan-fludarabine conditioning, with cyclophosphamide on days +3 and +4. The sample here was CD4+ T cells sorted from blood, taken after allogeneic stem cell transplant with posttransplant cyclophosphamide. The receptors come from a male patient aged 55 to 70 who received an allogeneic stem cell transplant from a related donor and was CMV-positive. The T cells may partly be graft donor cells.

CDR3 in DNA: TGTGCCAGCAGACGCGGGGGAAGCAATGAGCAGTTCTTC. Encoded protein: CASRRGGSNEQFF. The chain links TRBV28 to TRBJ2-1, with 7 bases that match TRBD2. Germline V gene sequence: CDR1 MDHEN, CDR2 SYDVKM. V lost 6 bases to trimming and J lost 6 bases; unmatched junction nucleotides: 5. The CDR3 length is 13 residues.

The V call is TRBV13, the J call TRBJ1-2, with D possibly TRBD1 on 5 matching bases. Germline V CDR1 and CDR2: PRHDT, FYEKMQ (reference sequence). V lost 0 bases to trimming and J lost 3 bases, with 11 bases between them. There are 15 residues in the CDR3. This chain's CDR3 is CASSLGLAGDYGYTF. The CDR3 DNA reads as TGTGCCAGCAGCTTAGGCCTGGCGGGGGACTATGGCTACACCTTC. Combining the CDR3 with reference TRBV13 and TRBJ1-2 gives the whole variable domain AAGVIQSPRHLIKEKRETATLKCYPIPRHDTVYWYQQGPGQDPQFLISFYEKMQSDKGSIPDRFSAQQFSDYHSELNMSSLELGDSALYFCASSLGLAGDYGYTFGSGTRLTVV.

This chain uses TRBV4-3 with TRBJ2-3; possible D gene TRBD1, 6 bases. Germline V gives CDR1 LGHNA, CDR2 YSLEER. V was cut by 0 bases and J by 0 bases, with 10 bases left in between. This CDR3 is 16 amino acids long. This chain's CDR3 is CASSQDPDRSTDTQYF. The CDR3 DNA is TGCGCCAGCAGCCAAGATCCGGACAGAAGCACAGATACGCAGTATTTT.

The chain is built from TRBV29-1 and TRBJ1-1; D uncertain. Trimming took 6 bases from V and 1 from J, leaving 12 bases between them. The CDR3 is made up of 13 amino acids. Germline V lookup: CDR1 SQVTM, CDR2 ANQGSEA. CDR3 region: CSVREHWNTEAFF. In DNA, the CDR3 is TGCAGCGTGAGGGAGCATTGGAACACTGAAGCTTTCTTT.

The rearrangement links TRBV11-2 to TRBJ1-4; D gene uncertain. Deletions cut 4 bases from V and 8 bases from J, with 17 bases between. Germline V gene data show CDR1 as SGHAT and CDR2 as FQNNGV. This CDR3 contains 15 residues. DNA of the CDR3: TGTGCCAGCAGCTCCAACCGACGGAGCCGAGAAAAACTGTTTTTT. It translates to CASSSNRRSREKLFF.

The V gene is TRBV5-1, the J gene TRBJ1-1; 9 bases align to TRBD1. Germline V CDR1 and CDR2: SGHRS, YFSETQ. V lost 0 bases, J lost 0 bases, and 0 bases stayed unmatched. The CDR3 is 15 residues long. CDR3 nucleotide sequence: TGCGCCAGCAGCTTGGGGGACAGGGTGAACACTGAAGCTTTCTTT. This codes for CASSLGDRVNTEAFF.

The chain joins TRBV6-5 to TRBJ2-3; TRBD1 might be the D (7 bases). In germline, CDR1 is MNHEY, CDR2 SVGAGI. Trimming left V 6 bases short and J 0 bases short, with 13 bases between. There are 15 residues in the CDR3. The CDR3 DNA reads as TGTGCCAGCAGGGTACAGGGGACTAGCACAGATACGCAGTATTTT. Translated, it gives CASRVQGTSTDTQYF.

In its sample, this clone was seen once. This chain connects TRBV4-2 to TRBJ1-1; the match to TRBD1 covers 9 bases. The CDR3 loop spans 16 amino acids. The ends lost 4 bases at V and 3 bases at J; junction bases unmatched: 9. Germline-derived CDR1 and CDR2 are LGHNA and YNFKEQ. As DNA, the CDR3 is TGTGCCAGCAGCCCACAGGGGGCTGGAAGGGACACTGAAGCTTTCTTT. Amino acids: CASSPQGAGRDTEAFF.

This clone was counted a single time. V gene TRBV7-8 combines with J gene TRBJ2-3; 7 nucleotides agree with TRBD2. CDR3 length equals 16 residues. Looked up from germline, CDR1 is SGHVS and CDR2 is FQNEAQ. V shed 0 bases, J shed 5 bases, and the junction held 8 bases outside the gene matches. CDR3 bases: TGTGCCAGCAGCTTAGCAAGAAGCGGGGATGGAGATACGCAGTATTTT. Translation: CASSLARSGDGDTQYF.

This clone appeared once. The chain recombines TRBV7-3 with TRBJ2-3, with a tentative D call TRBD2 (7 bases). Trimming pared 4 bases from V and 7 bases from J, leaving 12 bases between. The CDR3 runs 13 residues. From germline, CDR1 is SGHTA and CDR2 FQGTGA. The CDR3, as DNA: TGTGCCAGCAGCTCGGGGGGCTTAAATACGCAGTATTTT. Protein sequence: CASSSGGLNTQYF.

This clone was counted once. V is TRBV19 and J is TRBJ1-1; D is ambiguous. The CDR3 length is 14 residues. Germline loops: CDR1 LNHDA, CDR2 SQIVND (reference sequence). V shed 7 bases and J shed 5 bases, with 17 bases lying between them. The CDR3 DNA reads TGTGCCAGTAAGAGGCAGGCTGCGGGTACTGAAGCTTTCTTT. This sequence encodes CASKRQAAGTEAFF.

This rearrangement joins TRBV15 to TRBJ1-3, with D unclear. The CDR3 has 13 residues. The germline V gene has CDR1 LNHNV and CDR2 YYDKDF (reference sequence). V was shortened by 3 bases and J by 4 bases, with 7 bases between the two germline ends. The DNA for the CDR3 is TGTGCCACCAGCAGGGGCCCCGGAAACACCATATATTTT. Translating gives CATSRGPGNTIYF.